The 31 T cell receptor beta chains reported below all come from one sample, sequenced in a study of monozygotic twins with inflammatory bowel disease. TCRdb reworked the 5' RACE reads into one entry per CDR3 protein, no DNA. The repertoire table contains about 210,000 distinct CDR3 sequences. Material for sequencing was blood. Receptor source: a human donor with ulcerative colitis or Crohn's disease, or a healthy co-twin of an affected twin (not recorded which).

The chain is built from TRBV3-1 and TRBJ1-1. This CDR3 contains 13 residues. Germline CDR1 LGHDT, CDR2 YNNKEL (reference sequence). This CDR3 is CASSRGVNTEAFF.

This sequence joins TRBV9 and TRBJ2-3. This CDR3 is 15 amino acids long. From germline, CDR1 is SGDLS and CDR2 YYNGEE. CDR3 amino acids: CASSVSGGSTDTQYF.

V is TRBV5-6 and J is TRBJ1-1; without DNA, the TCRdb call of TRBD1 cannot be checked. Germline CDR1 reads SGHDT; CDR2 reads YYEEEE. The CDR3 extends over 15 amino acids. The chain's CDR3 is CASSLSNRVYTEAFF.

The chain carries TRBV24-1 and TRBJ1-2. CDR3 length: 12 residues. Germline V lookup: CDR1 KGHDR, CDR2 SFDVKD. The CDR3 protein is CATSDFKQFYTF.

The V and J genes are TRBV20-1 and TRBJ2-3; TCRdb's D call of TRBD1 is untestable without DNA. In germline, CDR1 is DFQATT, CDR2 SNEGSKA (reference sequence). The CDR3 runs to 17 residues. The CDR3: CSARDSGWSYGGDTQYF.

The chain links TRBV5-1 to TRBJ1-1; lacking DNA, the TRBD1 call made by TCRdb goes unchecked. The CDR3 totals 18 residues. Germline V lookup: CDR1 SGHRS, CDR2 YFSETQ. CDR3 sequence reads: CASSSSPGQGARGSEAFF.

The genes are TRBV29-1 and TRBJ2-7; the D gene TCRdb calls, TRBD1, cannot be checked with no DNA. Germline V gene data show CDR1 as SQVTM and CDR2 as ANQGSEA. CDR3 size: 13 residues. The CDR3 loop reads CSVENRGTYEQYF.

This chain connects TRBV29-1 to TRBJ1-5; TCRdb outputs TRBD1, but without DNA this stays unchecked. There are 13 residues in the CDR3. Germline values: CDR1 SQVTM, CDR2 ANQGSEA. The CDR3 here is CSVRVSLDQPQHF.

This chain links TRBV10-3 with TRBJ2-1; as DNA is missing, the TRBD1 call by TCRdb cannot be tested. CDR1 and CDR2 from the germline V gene are ENHRY and SYGVKD. The CDR3 is 19 amino acids. CDR3 in amino acids: CAISANGREGSGYYNEQFF.

This chain uses TRBV7-9 with TRBJ2-3; checking the TCRdb D call of TRBD1 is not possible without DNA. CDR3 size: 12 residues. Germline loops: CDR1 SEHNR, CDR2 FQNEAQ (reference sequence). The CDR3 protein is CASSPSGYTQYF.

This chain joins TRBV20-1 and TRBJ2-2; TCRdb outputs TRBD1, but without DNA this stays unchecked. The germline CDR1 and CDR2 sequences are DFQATT and SNEGSKA (reference sequence). The CDR3 is made up of 12 amino acids. The CDR3 is CSAPSGGGELFF.

V gene TRBV5-6 combines with J gene TRBJ2-7; the TCRdb call, TRBD1, lacks DNA for checking. The CDR3 length is 16 residues. The germline gives CDR1 SGHDT, CDR2 YYEEEE. CDR3 region: CASSFPGRAASYEQYF. The full variable domain, in which reference TRBV5-6 and TRBJ2-7 provide the parts outside the CDR3, is DAGVTQSPTHLIKTRGQQVTLRCSPKSGHDTVSWYQQALGQGPQFIFQYYEEEERQRGNFPDRFSGHQFPNYSSELNVNALLLGDSALYLCASSFPGRAASYEQYFGPGTRLTVT.

The rearrangement joins TRBV12-3 or TRBV12-4 to TRBJ1-2; TCRdb designates TRBD1, a call that cannot be tested without DNA. The length of the CDR3 is 20 residues. The CDR3 sequence is CASSFWGSLPAGSLNYGYTF.

V and J are TRBV5-8 and TRBJ1-2; there is no DNA to check the TCRdb D call of TRBD1. The germline V gene encodes CDR1 SGHTS and CDR2 YDEGEE. The CDR3 runs 14 residues. The CDR3 loop reads CASKPQGFPGGYTF.

This sequence joins TRBV3-1 and TRBJ2-6; TCRdb picks TRBD1, but there is no DNA to check that call. Looked up from germline, CDR1 is LGHDT and CDR2 is YNNKEL (reference sequence). The CDR3 is 17 amino acids. The chain's CDR3 is CASSQAVEGSGANVLTF.

V is TRBV20-1 and J is TRBJ1-1. Germline CDR1 DFQATT, CDR2 SNEGSKA (reference sequence). The length of the CDR3 is 16 residues. The CDR3 spells CSASYRRQYLNTEAFF.

The chain joins TRBV6-1 to TRBJ2-2. CDR3 length: 14 residues. CDR1 is MNHNS and CDR2 is SASEGT in the germline V gene. This CDR3 reads CASSGGAYTGELFF.

The chain joins TRBV7-6 to TRBJ2-1; TCRdb names TRBD2, which stays unverified in the absence of DNA. Germline CDR1 SGHVS, CDR2 FNYEAQ. The CDR3 contains 15 residues. CDR3 loop: CASSYSGTRYNEQFF.

The V call is TRBV6-5, the J call TRBJ1-1; without DNA, the TCRdb call of TRBD1 cannot be checked. The CDR3 is 15 amino acids. Germline-derived CDR1 and CDR2 are MNHEY and SVGAGI. CDR3 in amino acids: CASSYSGADNTEAFF.

V gene TRBV12-3 or TRBV12-4 combines with J gene TRBJ1-5; TCRdb's assignment of TRBD1 cannot be checked, as there is no DNA. The CDR3 runs to 15 residues. CDR3 loop: CASSPFEGRNQPQHF.

The rearrangement joins TRBV7-2 to TRBJ1-5. The germline CDR1 and CDR2 sequences are SGHTA and FQGNSA. This CDR3 has 17 residues. CDR3 loop: CASSSDLLGRINQPQHF.

The J gene is TRBJ2-4, the V gene TRBV20-1; TCRdb selects TRBD2, and the lack of DNA leaves this call unchecked. The germline gives CDR1 DFQATT, CDR2 SNEGSKA (reference sequence). The CDR3 sequence is 14 residues long. This chain's CDR3 is CSARRRWGKNIQYF.

This sequence joins TRBV24-1 and TRBJ1-1. Germline values: CDR1 KGHDR, CDR2 SFDVKD. CDR3 size: 11 residues. The CDR3 protein is CATSDSTEAFF.

This chain links TRBV12-3 or TRBV12-4 with TRBJ2-2; the TCRdb D gene call, TRBD1, has no DNA to confirm it. The CDR3 contains 16 residues. CDR3: CASSSRTGGASGELFF.

This chain uses TRBV15 with TRBJ1-4; TCRdb gives TRBD1 as the D gene, but with no DNA this cannot be confirmed. This CDR3 spans 14 amino acids. CDR1 is LNHNV and CDR2 is YYDKDF in the germline V gene (reference sequence). The CDR3 is CAISTDQVNEKLFF.

This chain joins TRBV6-1 and TRBJ1-1; TCRdb indicates TRBD1, and absent DNA this call remains unverified. The germline V gene has CDR1 MNHNS and CDR2 SASEGT. This CDR3 is 13 amino acids long. The CDR3 sequence is CASSETTGTEAFF.

The chain has TRBV29-1 and TRBJ1-1. Germline V gene data show CDR1 as SQVTM and CDR2 as ANQGSEA. There are 18 residues in the CDR3. The CDR3 loop reads CSVAGIGRYQPMNTEAFF.

The gene calls are TRBV4-1 and TRBJ1-3; lacking DNA, the TRBD1 call made by TCRdb goes unchecked. The CDR3 is made up of 16 amino acids. CDR1 is MGHRA and CDR2 is YSYEKL in the germline V gene. Here the CDR3 reads CASSPRGRPSGNTIYF.

This chain connects TRBV20-1 to TRBJ1-2; no DNA is available, so the TRBD1 call from TCRdb remains unchecked. This CDR3 spans 12 amino acids. The V gene's germline CDR1 is DFQATT and CDR2 SNEGSKA (reference sequence). Here the CDR3 reads CSGTGGNYGYTF.

The genes are TRBV3-1 and TRBJ1-1; TCRdb calls TRBD1, which cannot be checked without DNA. Germline V CDR1 and CDR2: LGHDT, YNNKEL (reference sequence). The CDR3 loop spans 14 amino acids. CDR3 in amino acids: CASSHRQVRLGAFF.

This chain uses TRBV5-1 with TRBJ1-1; TCRdb picks TRBD1, but there is no DNA to check that call. The length of the CDR3 is 15 residues. Germline CDR1 is SGHRS and CDR2 is YFSETQ. The CDR3 loop is CASSLLPTGDTEAFF. The whole variable domain, remainder taken from reference TRBV5-1 and TRBJ1-1, is KAGVTQTPRYLIKTRGQQVTLSCSPISGHRSVSWYQQTPGQGLQFLFEYFSETQRNKGNFPGRFSGRQFSNSRSEMNVSTLELGDSALYLCASSLLPTGDTEAFFGQGTRLTVV.